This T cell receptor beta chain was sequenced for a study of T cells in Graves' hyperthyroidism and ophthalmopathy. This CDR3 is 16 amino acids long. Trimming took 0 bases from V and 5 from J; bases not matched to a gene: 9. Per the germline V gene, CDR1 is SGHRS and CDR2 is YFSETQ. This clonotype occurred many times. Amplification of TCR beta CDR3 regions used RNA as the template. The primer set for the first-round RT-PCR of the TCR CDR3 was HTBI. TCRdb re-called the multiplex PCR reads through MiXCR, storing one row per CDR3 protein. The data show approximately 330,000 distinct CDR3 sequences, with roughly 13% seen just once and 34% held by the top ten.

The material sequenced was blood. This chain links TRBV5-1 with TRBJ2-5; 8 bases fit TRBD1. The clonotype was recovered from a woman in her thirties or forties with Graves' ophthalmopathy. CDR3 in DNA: TGCGCCAGCAGCTTGGAGCCTACAGGGGGTGGTGAGACCCAGTACTTC. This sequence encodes CASSLEPTGGGETQYF.